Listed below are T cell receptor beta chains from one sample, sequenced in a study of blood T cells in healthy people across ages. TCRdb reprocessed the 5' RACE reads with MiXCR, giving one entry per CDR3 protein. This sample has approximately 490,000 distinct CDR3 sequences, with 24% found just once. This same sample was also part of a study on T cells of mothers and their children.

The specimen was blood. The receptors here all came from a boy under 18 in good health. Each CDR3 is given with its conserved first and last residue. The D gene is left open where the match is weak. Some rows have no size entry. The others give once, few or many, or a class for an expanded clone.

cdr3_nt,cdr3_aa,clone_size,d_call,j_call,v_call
TGTGCCAGCAGTTACGCAACAGGGCAGGGATTGACTTTC,CASSYATGQGLTF,few,.,TRBJ2-6,TRBV6-2/TRBV6-3
TGTGCCAGCAGTATTTTATTAGGGGGCGGACAGGGCGAAGCTTTCTTT,CASSILLGGGQGEAFF,.,TRBD1,TRBJ1-1,TRBV27
TGTGCCTGGAGTGGCAGGGCAATCGGCAATGAGCAGTTCTTC,CAWSGRAIGNEQFF,.,.,TRBJ2-1,TRBV30
TGTGCCAGCAGTTCGGAACTAGCGGGGAGCACCGGGGAGCTGTTTTTT,CASSSELAGSTGELFF,.,TRBD2,TRBJ2-2,TRBV6-5
TGTGCCAGCAGCTTATATCCCCCCTACCAGGGGGGAGAAGAGACCCAGTACTTC,CASSLYPPYQGGEETQYF,.,.,TRBJ2-5,TRBV7-9
TGTGCCAGCAGTACAGGGGGCTTTGGCTACACCTTC,CASSTGGFGYTF,few,TRBD1,TRBJ1-2,TRBV27
TGTGCCAGCAGCTTAGAGGGGATTCCCTACGAGCAGTACTTC,CASSLEGIPYEQYF,.,.,TRBJ2-7,TRBV7-2
TGCAGTGCTATCGCGGGGATTGGCGCTGAAGCTTTCTTT,CSAIAGIGAEAFF,.,.,TRBJ1-1,TRBV20-1
TGTGCCAGCAGTATCCTTGGGGGTGTGACTAGCGGGGGGGCCTACGAGCAGTACTTC,CASSILGGVTSGGAYEQYF,.,TRBD2,TRBJ2-7,TRBV7-3
TGTGCCAGAAGCTGGAGGACCGCTTCCTGCGAGCAGTACTTC,CARSWRTASCEQYF,.,.,TRBJ2-7,TRBV5-3
TGTGCCAGCAGTTACGGGGGACCTGTCAACACTGAAGCTTTCTTT,CASSYGGPVNTEAFF,few,.,TRBJ1-1,TRBV6-6
TGTGCCAGCAGTCGCAGGGGGGAGGCCTCCGGGGAGCTGTTTTTT,CASSRRGEASGELFF,.,.,TRBJ2-2,TRBV6-5
TGTGCCAGCAGCCAGGCCCAGGGCAAAGGGACCGGGGAGCTGTTTTTT,CASSQAQGKGTGELFF,.,.,TRBJ2-2,TRBV3-1
TGTGCCACCAGTGATTCTGGGGACAGGGCCTTTGTTGGGGCCAACGTCCTGACTTTC,CATSDSGDRAFVGANVLTF,few,TRBD1,TRBJ2-6,TRBV24-1
TGTGCCACCAGGCTCCAAGAGACCCAGTACTTC,CATRLQETQYF,once,.,TRBJ2-5,TRBV27
TGCAGTGCTAGGACTAGCGGGAGGACCTACGAGCAGTACTTC,CSARTSGRTYEQYF,.,TRBD2,TRBJ2-7,TRBV20-1
TGTGCCAGCAGCTTAGAGGCAGCGCTAGGTATAACAGATACGCAGTATTTT,CASSLEAALGITDTQYF,.,.,TRBJ2-3,TRBV7-6
TGCAGTGCTAGACTGGGGGTTACTAGCGGGAGAAGCGAGCAGTTCTTC,CSARLGVTSGRSEQFF,.,TRBD2,TRBJ2-1,TRBV20-1
TGTGCCACCAGTGATTCCGGTCTCGGCTATCAGCCCCAGCATTTT,CATSDSGLGYQPQHF,few,.,TRBJ1-5,TRBV24-1
TGTGCCAGCAGTTTAGGTCTAGCGGGAGACGAGCAGTACTTC,CASSLGLAGDEQYF,.,TRBD2,TRBJ2-7,TRBV27
TGCAGCGTACTAACCCCGACAGGGGGCCCCTACGAGCAGTACTTC,CSVLTPTGGPYEQYF,few,TRBD1,TRBJ2-7,TRBV29-1
TGCAGTGCCTTACCTGCTATAGCGGGGAATCAGCCCCAGCATTTT,CSALPAIAGNQPQHF,.,.,TRBJ1-5,TRBV20-1
TGTGCCAGCAGCCAAAGGCTCGGGGGCCAAGAGACCCAGTACTTC,CASSQRLGGQETQYF,.,.,TRBJ2-5,TRBV12-3/TRBV12-4
TGCGCCAGCAGCCAAGATGGGACAGGGAGCTTTGGGGCCAACGTCCTGACTTTC,CASSQDGTGSFGANVLTF,.,TRBD1,TRBJ2-6,TRBV4-3
TGTGCCAGCAGCAGCCCGGACAGGGTCTATGGCTACACCTTC,CASSSPDRVYGYTF,.,.,TRBJ1-2,TRBV21-1
TGTGCCAGCAGGCGCGACAGGGGAAACGGTTCACCCCTCCACTTT,CASRRDRGNGSPLHF,few,TRBD1,TRBJ1-6,TRBV2
TGTGCCAGCAGCTTAGGTCCGAGTTCCTACGAGCAGTACTTC,CASSLGPSSYEQYF,.,.,TRBJ2-7,TRBV7-8
TGTGCCAGCAGCTCTCAAATGATGAACACTGAAGCTTTCTTT,CASSSQMMNTEAFF,.,.,TRBJ1-1,TRBV7-9
TGTGCCAGCAGTTTTAGCGGGGGGCTGGAGACCCAGTACTTC,CASSFSGGLETQYF,many,TRBD2,TRBJ2-5,TRBV12-3/TRBV12-4
TGTGCCAGCAGTTTAACGGGACAGGGGGCACCAACTAGCGGACGGACCTACAATGAGCAGTTCTTC,CASSLTGQGAPTSGRTYNEQFF,few,TRBD1,TRBJ2-1,TRBV12-3/TRBV12-4
TGTGCCAGCAGCCTTCGGACTAGCGGGAGCGAGACCCAGCACTTC,CASSLRTSGSETQHF,few,TRBD2,TRBJ2-5,TRBV3-1
TGCGCCAGCAGCCAAGTCATAGGGCGGCTGGAAAAACTGTTTTTT,CASSQVIGRLEKLFF,few,.,TRBJ1-4,TRBV4-1